This entry concerns a single T cell receptor (beta chain). What it binds is unknown. Documented treatment: oral pan-JAK inhibitor, 5-10 mg twice daily. The data stem from a study of CD8+ T cells in alopecia areata. Across the study: For treated patients, severity scores reflected the percentage of scalp area affected.

TCR sequencing used cDNA made by reverse transcription of extracted RNA. Profiling relied on immunoSEQ multiplex PCR, and the TCRdb table lists in-frame clones only, not all of them. Of 190,000 or so clones detected, roughly 53% appear once; the ten largest clones hold roughly an eighth. Whole-study findings and limits: Scalp clonality, together with expanded CD8+ clones among the top 100, fell significantly with tofacitinib.

The germline CDR1 and CDR2 sequences are SGHDT and YYEEEE. The V gene lost 4 bases and the J gene lost 13 bases, with 17 bases spanning the gap. This CDR3 spans 12 amino acids. The specimen comprised CD8+ T cells sorted from blood, sampled at week 24, from a patient treated with tofacitinib. The clonotype was recovered from a human donor with alopecia areata. This rearrangement joins TRBV5-6 to TRBJ1-2; maybe TRBD1 (6 bases). Here the CDR3 DNA reads TGTGCCAGCAGCCCAGGACAGTCAGTCCCCACCTTC. Amino acid sequence: CASSPGQSVPTF.